These 8 T cell receptor beta chains were sequenced from one sample in a study of blood T cell repertoires in COVID-19. The protocol was immunoSEQ multiplex PCR, while the TCRdb copy is restricted to in-frame clones and leaves out a portion. The table shows fewer than 200,000 clones, with more than 75% occurring only once. The sequenced material came from peripheral blood. The receptors originated from a man aged 40-50 years with active or convalescent COVID-19.

The table lists this clone with a few counts. V is TRBV5-1 and J is TRBJ2-3; perhaps TRBD2 as D (5 bases). The CDR3 runs 15 residues. Germline lookup yields CDR1 SGHRS and CDR2 YFSETQ. Trimming took 0 bases from V and 2 from J, leaving 10 bases between them. The CDR3 loop is CASSLEVGVTDTQYF. CDR3 DNA sequence: TGCGCCAGCAGCTTGGAGGTGGGAGTCACAGATACGCAGTATTTT.

The chain links TRBV28 to TRBJ2-1, with TRBD2 identical over 13 bases. The CDR3 consists of 20 residues. Trimming removed 3 bases from V and 8 bases from J; junction bases left unmatched: 19. The V gene's germline CDR1 is MDHEN and CDR2 SYDVKM. CDR3 in DNA: TGTGCCAGCAGTTTCCCCGGGACTAGCGGGATTAACGCGGGGAGCGATGAGCAGTTCTTC. It yields the protein CASSFPGTSGINAGSDEQFF.

This sequence joins TRBV19 and TRBJ1-5, with 7 bases fitting TRBD1. The CDR3 consists of 15 residues. CDR1 and CDR2 from the germline V gene are LNHDA and SQIVND (reference sequence). Trimming cost V 3 bases and J 4 bases; bases outside gene matches: 6. In nucleotides, the CDR3 is TGTGCCAGTAGTATGGGCAGGGGGAGAAATCAGCCCCAGCATTTT. Its protein product is CASSMGRGRNQPQHF. The full variable domain, with the rest looked up from reference TRBV19 and TRBJ1-5, is DGGITQSPKYLFRKEGQNVTLSCEQNLNHDAMYWYRQDPGQGLRLIYYSQIVNDFQKGDIAEGYSVSREKKESFPLTVTSAQKNPTAFYLCASSMGRGRNQPQHFGDGTRLSIL.

CDR3 protein: CASSYWDSGDTQYF. CDR3 in DNA: TGTGCCAGCAGTTATTGGGACAGTGGCGATACGCAGTATTTT. This sequence joins TRBV6-2 or TRBV6-3 and TRBJ2-3, with 7 positions matching TRBD1. The V gene's germline CDR1 is MNHEY and CDR2 SVGEGT. Trimming took 3 bases from V and 6 from J; bases not matched to a gene: 6. CDR3 length equals 14 residues.

The chain recombines TRBV7-9 with TRBJ2-1; D is perhaps TRBD2 (5 bases). Germline V CDR1 and CDR2: SEHNR, FQNEAQ (reference sequence). This CDR3 is built from 12 residues. The V and J ends lost 8 bases and 6 bases respectively, with 11 bases between them. For the CDR3, the DNA is TGTGCCAGCCAAAGAGGGCTCAATGAGCAGTTCTTC. This sequence encodes CASQRGLNEQFF. The full variable domain, rest sourced from reference TRBV7-9 and TRBJ2-1, is DTGVSQNPRHKITKRGQNVTFRCDPISEHNRLYWYRQTLGQGPEFLTYFQNEAQLEKSRLLSDRFSAERPKGSFSTLEIQRTEQGDSAMYLCASQRGLNEQFFGPGTRLTVL.

This chain joins TRBV10-2 and TRBJ2-5; 7 bases are shared with TRBD2. Trimming cost V 4 bases and J 12 bases; bases outside gene matches: 5. The CDR3 loop spans 11 amino acids. Germline lookup yields CDR1 WSHSY and CDR2 SAAADI. The CDR3 region is CASSAAGEKYF. The DNA for the CDR3 is TGCGCCAGCAGTGCTGCGGGGGAGAAGTACTTC.

The V gene is TRBV3-1 (or the pseudogene TRBV3-2), the J gene TRBJ2-1; possibly TRBD2 for D (5 bases). From germline, CDR1 is LGHDT and CDR2 YNNKEL (reference sequence). The ends were cut back, 1 base at V and 7 bases at J, with 11 bases in the middle. CDR3 size: 14 residues. Here the CDR3 DNA reads TGTGCCAGCAGCCAAGGGTGGGAGCGTAATGAGCAGTTCTTC. As protein: CASSQGWERNEQFF.

The chain carries TRBV28 and TRBJ1-3; D ambiguous. Germline loops: CDR1 MDHEN, CDR2 SYDVKM. Trimming stripped 3 bases from V and 2 bases from J, with 8 bases between. The CDR3 is made up of 14 amino acids. The CDR3 DNA sequence: TGTGCCAGCAGTTTTCGAGGAACTGGAAACACCATATATTTT. Translation: CASSFRGTGNTIYF.